This T cell receptor beta chain was captured in a study of blood T cell repertoires in COVID-19. Clones were read by immunoSEQ multiplex PCR, and TCRdb kept only the in-frame ones, dropping some. The sample contains 250,000 to 400,000 clones, roughly 85% of which appear only once. This CDR3 has 16 residues. V gave up 0 bases and J gave up 11 bases; unmatched junction bases: 14. Germline V gene data show CDR1 as SGHRS and CDR2 as YFSETQ. The clonotype was recovered from a woman younger than 45 who had been exposed to COVID-19. V usage is TRBV5-1 and J usage is TRBJ2-4; TRBD2 agrees at 7 bases. The sample consisted of PBMCs or T cells enriched from blood (not recorded which). The CDR3 nucleotides are TGCGCCAGCAGCTTGGTGGGGGGGAACGCTGGTGGCGTTCAGTACTTC. Protein sequence: CASSLVGGNAGGVQYF.